This TCR beta chain stems from a study of CD8 T cells in Susac syndrome. A remark on this clonotype: The junction differs from germline at one of its ends, possibly a read error.

Reverse transcription of about 0.45 to 1 ug RNA was carried out with random hexamers. One entry per CDR3 protein results from TCRdb running MiXCR on the immunoSEQ multiplex PCR reads. The profile shows some 300,000 distinct CDR3 sequences, around 85% of them singletons. The germline CDR1 and CDR2 sequences are MNHEY and SVGEGT. The CDR3 length is 22 residues. Sequencing was performed on CD8+ T cells from PBMCs. The rearrangement links TRBV6-2 or TRBV6-3 to TRBJ2-5; D assignment may be TRBD1 or TRBD2 (6 bases each). The receptor was isolated from a human donor with multiple sclerosis. CDR3 bases: TGTGCCAGCAGTTACTCGATAGGCGGCCTGGGGGGCCCGGTCCTCACCCAAGAGATCCAGTACTTC. It yields the protein CASSYSIGGLGGPVLTQEIQYF.